The clone carrying this TCR beta chain was found once. Produced via immunoSEQ multiplex PCR; TCRdb's table is partial and in-frame only. The repertoire includes 110,000 or so clones, about 93% of them detected once, and over 0.15% sits in the top ten. The data are from a study of siplizumab effects on memory and regulatory T cells. V lost 0 bases and J lost 2, with 16 bases in between. The CDR3 has 17 residues. Germline CDR1 and CDR2: SGHTA and FQGNSA. The sample was non-Treg CD4+ T cells sorted from blood. This rearrangement joins TRBV7-2 to TRBJ1-2; possible D gene TRBD1, 5 bases. This clonotype originated in a human donor in good health. The CDR3, as DNA: TGTGCCAGCAGCTTAGCCTTTACACTAAGGACAAACTATGGCTACACCTTC. This gives the protein CASSLAFTLRTNYGYTF.